The 6 T cell receptor beta chains below were found in one sample sequenced in a study of PD-1 blockade in classical Hodgkin lymphoma. Time point in this sample: cycle 4 day 1 (C4D1), after five to seven weeks of nivolumab. Each of the patients experienced relapse following autologous stem cell transplantation, and their brentuximab vedotin exposure differed. Sequencing was performed with immunoSEQ multiplex PCR; in TCRdb, only in-frame clones are kept and a portion is missing. This table has roughly 96,000 clones, roughly 91% appearing once. Sequencing was performed on peripheral blood mononuclear cells (PBMCs), taken before the fourth cycle of nivolumab. The source of these receptors is a human donor with classical Hodgkin lymphoma.

The V and J genes are TRBV5-6 and TRBJ2-5; D possibly corresponds to TRBD1 (5 bases). Trimming cost V 4 bases and J 0 bases, with 7 bases left between them. This CDR3 has 13 amino acids. The germline gives CDR1 SGHDT, CDR2 YYEEEE. The CDR3 DNA sequence: TGTGCCAGCAGCGCAGGGTACCAAGAGACCCAGTACTTC. Translating gives CASSAGYQETQYF.

V usage is TRBV28 and J usage is TRBJ2-2, with D possibly matching TRBD2 (5 bases). This CDR3 contains 11 residues. Trimming stripped 6 bases from V and 9 bases from J, with 8 bases between. The germline gives CDR1 MDHEN, CDR2 SYDVKM. The CDR3 region has the DNA TGTGCCAGCAGCCGAGGGTGGGAGCTGTTTTTT. It is translated as CASSRGWELFF.

This chain links TRBV14 with TRBJ2-7; D is possibly TRBD2 (6 bases). There are 15 residues in the CDR3. Germline values: CDR1 SGHDN, CDR2 FVKESK. Trimming stripped 3 bases from V and 1 base from J, with 13 bases between. The CDR3 coding sequence is TGTGCCAGCAGCCACCCCGTGGCGGGATCCTACGAGCAGTACTTC. This codes for CASSHPVAGSYEQYF.

The rearrangement joins TRBV6-5 to TRBJ2-7, with a weak D call TRBD1 (6 bases). CDR1 and CDR2 from the germline V gene are MNHEY and SVGAGI. The CDR3 runs to 15 residues. V gave up 0 bases and J gave up 4 bases, with 13 bases separating them. The chain's CDR3 is CASSYSRTDPYEQYF. CDR3 DNA: TGTGCCAGCAGTTACTCCCGGACAGATCCTTACGAGCAGTACTTC.

This clone was counted once. The chain links TRBV15 to TRBJ1-3, with D perhaps TRBD1 (6 bases). The germline V gene has CDR1 LNHNV and CDR2 YYDKDF (reference sequence). The CDR3 covers 15 residues. V lost 5 bases to trimming and J lost 0 bases, with 11 bases between them. CDR3 region: CATSGGQLSGNTIYF. The DNA of the CDR3 is TGTGCCACCAGCGGGGGACAACTCTCTGGAAACACCATATATTTT. Supplemented by reference TRBV15 and TRBJ1-3, the full variable domain reads DAMVIQNPRYQVTQFGKPVTLSCSQTLNHNVMYWYQQKSSQAPKLLFHYYDKDFNNEADTPDNFQSRRPNTSFCFLDIRSPGLGDTAMYLCATSGGQLSGNTIYFGEGSWLTVV.

The chain links TRBV7-9 to TRBJ2-5; no reliable D call. In germline, CDR1 is SEHNR, CDR2 FQNEAQ (reference sequence). Trimming removed 3 bases at V and 1 base at J, with 18 bases between. The CDR3 has 17 amino acids. In DNA form, the CDR3 reads TGTGCCAGCAGCTTCGGAAGGGCCTCACCCCCCCAAGAGACCCAGTACTTC. Translating gives CASSFGRASPPQETQYF. The full variable domain, its missing parts supplied by reference TRBV7-9 and TRBJ2-5, is DTGVSQNPRHKITKRGQNVTFRCDPISEHNRLYWYRQTLGQGPEFLTYFQNEAQLEKSRLLSDRFSAERPKGSFSTLEIQRTEQGDSAMYLCASSFGRASPPQETQYFGPGTRLLVL.